This TCR beta chain is drawn from a study of CD8 T cell repertoires and HIV-1 epitope variants. TCRdb's table, derived via immunoSEQ multiplex PCR, lists solely in-frame clones and lacks some. The sample holds over 90,000 clones; just under 75% are singletons and the top ten take more than 25%. Germline CDR1 and CDR2: SGHVS and FQNEAQ. This CDR3 is built from 15 residues. The V and J ends lost 5 bases and 7 bases, in that order; junction bases with no gene match: 10. The TCR sequence derives from a male donor with HIV. This sequence joins TRBV7-8 and TRBJ2-1; 8 nucleotides align to TRBD1. The sample was uncultured baseline CD8+ T cells from peripheral blood mononuclear cells (PBMCs). CDR3 loop: CASSPGQGGANEQFF. DNA for the CDR3: TGTGCCAGCAGCCCCGGACAGGGTGGAGCGAATGAGCAGTTCTTC.